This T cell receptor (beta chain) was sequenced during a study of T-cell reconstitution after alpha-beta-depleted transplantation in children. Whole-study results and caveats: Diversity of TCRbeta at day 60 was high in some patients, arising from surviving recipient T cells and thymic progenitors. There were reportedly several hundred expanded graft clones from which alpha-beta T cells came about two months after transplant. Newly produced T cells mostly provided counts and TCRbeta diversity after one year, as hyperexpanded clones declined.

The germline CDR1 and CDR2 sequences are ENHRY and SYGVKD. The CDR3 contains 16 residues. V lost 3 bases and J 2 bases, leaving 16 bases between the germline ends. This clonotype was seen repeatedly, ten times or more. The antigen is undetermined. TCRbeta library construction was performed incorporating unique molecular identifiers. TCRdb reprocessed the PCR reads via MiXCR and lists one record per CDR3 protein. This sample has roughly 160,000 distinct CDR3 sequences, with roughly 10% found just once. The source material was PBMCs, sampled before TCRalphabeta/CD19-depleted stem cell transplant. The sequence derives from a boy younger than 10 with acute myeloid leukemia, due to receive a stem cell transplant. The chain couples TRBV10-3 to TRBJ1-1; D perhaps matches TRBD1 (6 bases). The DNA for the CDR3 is TGTGCCATCAGTGACGGGAACAGGGAGTACAACACTGAAGCTTTCTTT. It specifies CAISDGNREYNTEAFF.